The 9 T cell receptor beta chains listed next were all sequenced from one sample in a study of blood T cells in healthy people across ages. For the second PCR, which ran for 7 to 11 cycles, a sample-barcoded 5' primer and a J-beta primer mix were used. TCRdb re-called the 5' RACE reads with MiXCR, one entry per CDR3 protein. The data hold roughly 1,800,000 distinct CDR3 sequences, with roughly 50% observed a single time. The sequenced sample was blood. The receptors were gathered from a woman aged 40 to 55 in good health.

This clonotype has more than one count but fewer than ten. The chain links TRBV20-1 to TRBJ2-5, with D perhaps being TRBD1 or TRBD2 (6 bases each). The CDR3 extends over 14 amino acids. Trimming cost V 1 base and J 4 bases, with 13 bases left between them. Germline values: CDR1 DFQATT, CDR2 SNEGSKA (reference sequence). CDR3 sequence: CSARVRGRPETQYF. The CDR3 DNA sequence: TGCAGTGCTAGAGTTCGGGGGCGCCCAGAGACCCAGTACTTC.

The V call is TRBV5-1, the J call TRBJ1-2; D is perhaps TRBD1 (5 bases). The CDR3 contains 12 residues. Germline values: CDR1 SGHRS, CDR2 YFSETQ. The V gene lost 4 bases and the J gene lost 8 bases, with 12 bases spanning the gap. The CDR3 DNA sequence: TGCGCCAGCAGCCCTCAGGGTATCGGCTACACCTTC. Its protein product is CASSPQGIGYTF.

This clonotype showed up just a few times. This chain joins TRBV20-1 and TRBJ2-3, with D tentatively TRBD1 or TRBD2 (5 bases each). In germline, CDR1 is DFQATT, CDR2 SNEGSKA (reference sequence). This CDR3 region has 15 residues. Trimming removed 1 base at V and 0 bases at J, with 11 bases between. CDR3 nucleotide sequence: TGCAGTGCTAGAGTGCCGGGGACCAGCACAGATACGCAGTATTTT. Protein: CSARVPGTSTDTQYF.

The rearrangement joins TRBV20-1 to TRBJ2-1, with 9 bases aligning to TRBD2. V lost 2 bases, J lost 9 bases, and 8 bases stayed unmatched. The CDR3 runs 14 residues. In germline, CDR1 is DFQATT, CDR2 SNEGSKA (reference sequence). The CDR3 protein is CSARLAGRVSEQFF. CDR3 coding DNA: TGCAGTGCTAGACTAGCGGGGAGGGTCAGTGAGCAGTTCTTC.

The chain is built from TRBV11-2 and TRBJ1-1, with no clear D. CDR3 length: 14 residues. CDR1 SGHAT and CDR2 FQNNGV come from the germline V gene. V lost 1 base to trimming and J lost 1 base, with 7 bases between them. CDR3 in amino acids: CASSLGARNTEAFF. Written as DNA, the CDR3 is TGTGCCAGCAGCTTAGGGGCGCGGAACACTGAAGCTTTCTTT.

The chain couples TRBV24-1 to TRBJ2-1, with 11 bases matching TRBD2. This CDR3 is 16 amino acids long. CDR1 and CDR2 (germline): KGHDR, SFDVKD. The trim removed 2 bases at V and 7 bases at J, leaving 6 bases unmatched. The CDR3, as DNA: TGTGCCACCAGTGATTATAGCGGGGGGGCAAGAAATGAGCAGTTCTTC. It is translated as CATSDYSGGARNEQFF.

This clonotype came up once. This rearrangement joins TRBV5-1 to TRBJ2-5; 13 bases map to TRBD2. Germline V gene sequence: CDR1 SGHRS, CDR2 YFSETQ. Trimming took 10 bases from V and 11 from J; bases not matched to a gene: 14. The CDR3 spans 14 residues. The DNA of the CDR3 is TGCGCCGGCGGAAGACTAGCGGGGGGCCATGAGCAGTACTTC. Protein product: CAGGRLAGGHEQYF.

This clonotype was observed a few times. The V call is TRBV20-1, the J call TRBJ2-3, with D maybe TRBD2 (6 bases). V lost 5 bases and J lost 0, with 15 bases in between. Looked up from germline, CDR1 is DFQATT and CDR2 is SNEGSKA (reference sequence). CDR3 size: 15 residues. DNA for the CDR3: TGCAGTGCTGAGGGACTCAGTACTAGCACAGATACGCAGTATTTT. The encoded protein is CSAEGLSTSTDTQYF.

The V gene is TRBV28, the J gene TRBJ1-6; D is ambiguous. Germline CDR1 reads MDHEN; CDR2 reads SYDVKM. Trimming left V 6 bases short and J 5 bases short, with 14 bases between. This CDR3 has 15 residues. CDR3 sequence: CASSLGIVNNSPLHF. In DNA form, the CDR3 reads TGTGCCAGCAGCCTCGGCATCGTTAATAATTCACCCCTCCACTTT. The complete variable domain, with remaining parts taken from reference TRBV28 and TRBJ1-6, reads DVKVTQSSRYLVKRTGEKVFLECVQDMDHENMFWYRQDPGLGLRLIYFSYDVKMKEKGDIPEGYSVSREKKERFSLILESASTNQTSMYLCASSLGIVNNSPLHFGNGTRLTVT.